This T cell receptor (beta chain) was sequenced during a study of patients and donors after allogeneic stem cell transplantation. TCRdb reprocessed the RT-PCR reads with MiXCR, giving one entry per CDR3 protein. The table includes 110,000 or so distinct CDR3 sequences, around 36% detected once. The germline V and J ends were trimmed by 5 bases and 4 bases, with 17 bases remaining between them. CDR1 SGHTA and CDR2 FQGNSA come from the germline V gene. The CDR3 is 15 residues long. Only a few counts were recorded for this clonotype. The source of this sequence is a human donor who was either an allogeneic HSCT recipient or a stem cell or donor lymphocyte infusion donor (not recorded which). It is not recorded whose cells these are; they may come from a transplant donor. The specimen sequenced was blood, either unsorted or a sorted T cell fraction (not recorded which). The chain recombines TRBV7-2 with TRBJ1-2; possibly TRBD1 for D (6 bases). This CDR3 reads CASSLRGTGLYGYTF. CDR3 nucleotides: TGTGCCAGCAGCCTGAGGGGGACGGGACTCTATGGCTACACCTTC. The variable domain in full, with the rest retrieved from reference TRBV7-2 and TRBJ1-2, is GAGVSQSPSNKVTEKGKDVELRCDPISGHTALYWYRQSLGQGLEFLIYFQGNSAPDKSGLPSDRFSAERTGGSVSTLTIQRTQQEDSAVYLCASSLRGTGLYGYTFGSGTRLTVV.